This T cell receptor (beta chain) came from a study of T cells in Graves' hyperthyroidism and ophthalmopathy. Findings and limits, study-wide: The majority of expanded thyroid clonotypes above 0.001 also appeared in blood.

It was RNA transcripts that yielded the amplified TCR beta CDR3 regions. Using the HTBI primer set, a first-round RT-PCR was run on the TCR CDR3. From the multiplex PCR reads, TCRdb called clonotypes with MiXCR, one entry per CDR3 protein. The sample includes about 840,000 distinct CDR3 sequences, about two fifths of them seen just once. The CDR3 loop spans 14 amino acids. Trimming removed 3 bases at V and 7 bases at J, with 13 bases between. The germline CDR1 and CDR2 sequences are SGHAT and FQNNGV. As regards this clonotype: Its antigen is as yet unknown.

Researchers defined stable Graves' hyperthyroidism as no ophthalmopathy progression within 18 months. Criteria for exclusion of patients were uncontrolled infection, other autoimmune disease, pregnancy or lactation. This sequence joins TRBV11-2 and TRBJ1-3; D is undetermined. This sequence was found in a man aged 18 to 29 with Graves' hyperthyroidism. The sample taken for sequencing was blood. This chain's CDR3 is CASSFIGGPNTIYF. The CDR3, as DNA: TGTGCCAGCAGCTTCATAGGTGGACCGAACACCATATATTTT.